This record concerns one TCR beta chain sequence. Its antigen is not identified. The sample is drawn from a study of CD8 T cells in ankylosing spondylitis. Study findings and constraints: A TCR beta motif of fewer than ten highly homologous variants appeared characteristic of ankylosing spondylitis blood. Clones linked with disease were CD8+ and fairly uncommon in the peripheral blood. According to the report, clones linked to the disease were significantly enriched in matched synovial fluid samples taken from ankylosing spondylitis patients.

The CDR3 is 15 residues long. Germline trimming cut 6 bases from V and 5 bases from J; bases unmatched to any gene: 10. From germline, CDR1 is SGHRS and CDR2 YFSETQ. Construction of TCR beta libraries was performed using quantitative 5'-RACE with molecular barcodes. TCRdb processed the 5' RACE reads anew with MiXCR; each CDR3 protein has one entry. Of around 300,000 distinct CDR3 sequences in the sample, over 12% were seen once. This clonotype was obtained from a male donor with ankylosing spondylitis or in good health (not recorded which). Sequencing used blood, either unsorted or a sorted T cell fraction (not recorded which). This chain joins TRBV5-1 and TRBJ2-7; TRBD2 agrees at 11 bases. This CDR3 reads CASKGTSGAGHEQYF. The CDR3, as DNA: TGCGCCAGCAAAGGGACTAGCGGAGCAGGTCACGAGCAGTACTTC.